Each of the 11 T cell receptor beta chains below was sequenced from the same sample in a study of immune evolution from preneoplasia to lung adenocarcinoma. TCRdb keeps only in-frame clones here, not all; method: immunoSEQ multiplex PCR. Of thousands of clones listed, roughly 69% are singletons. The sequencing sample was made of FFPE atypical adenomatous hyperplasia tissue from the lung. Stated subset: atypical adenomatous hyperplasia (AAH), lung preneoplasia. The receptors were sampled from an older donor with lung adenocarcinoma. Some clones in this sample may be carry-over from other donors' samples.

In this sample, this clone turned up once. The CDR3 region has the DNA TGTGCCTGGAACTACAGGGGCAGGAACACTGAAGCTTTCTTT. Translation: CAWNYRGRNTEAFF. This chain joins TRBV30 and TRBJ1-1, with 7 bases aligning to TRBD1. J gave up 1 base and V 4 bases, and 6 bases lay outside the gene matches. Germline CDR1 reads GTSNPN; CDR2 reads SVGIG (reference sequence). This CDR3 comprises 14 residues.

The chain joins TRBV7-6 to TRBJ2-7; no definite D call. The germline CDR1 and CDR2 sequences are SGHVS and FNYEAQ. The CDR3 covers 12 residues. V gave up 0 bases and J gave up 6 bases, with 6 bases separating them. The CDR3 bases are TGTGCCAGCAGCTTAGCGGGAAGCGAGCAGTACTTC. As protein: CASSLAGSEQYF.

This chain links TRBV9 with TRBJ2-7; D gene ambiguous. V lost 6 bases and J lost 3, with 16 bases in between. The CDR3 sequence is 14 residues long. The V gene's germline CDR1 is SGDLS and CDR2 YYNGEE. The CDR3, as DNA: TGTGCCAGCACCCTACCCGGGCCGTTCTACGAGCAGTACTTC. Its translation: CASTLPGPFYEQYF. The full variable domain, rest sourced from reference TRBV9 and TRBJ2-7, is DSGVTQTPKHLITATGQRVTLRCSPRSGDLSVYWYQQSLDQGLQFLIQYYNGEERAKGNILERFSAQQFPDLHSELNLSSLELGDSALYFCASTLPGPFYEQYFGPGTRLTVT.

CDR3 sequence: CASSIAGGPQYF. As DNA, the CDR3 is TGTGCCAGTAGTATAGCGGGGGGGCCGCAGTATTTT. This chain links TRBV19 with TRBJ2-3; TRBD2 agrees at 8 bases. The CDR3 contains 12 residues. V gave up 1 base and J gave up 10 bases; unmatched junction bases: 1. Germline values: CDR1 LNHDA, CDR2 SQIVND (reference sequence).

The chain carries TRBV15 and TRBJ2-3; possible D gene TRBD1, 5 bases. Germline assignment: CDR1 LNHNV and CDR2 YYDKDF (reference sequence). The CDR3 has 16 amino acids. With 2 bases removed from V and 0 bases from J, the gap between germline ends came to 12 bases. In nucleotides, the CDR3 is TGTGCCACCAGCAGAAGGGGCAGGGCTAGCACAGATACGCAGTATTTT. The encoded protein is CATSRRGRASTDTQYF.

V and J are TRBV5-1 and TRBJ2-2; D is uncertain. V lost 1 base, J lost 6 bases, and 13 bases lay in between. Germline CDR1 SGHRS, CDR2 YFSETQ. This CDR3 has 15 amino acids. CDR3 residues: CASSLQVSKSGELFF. CDR3 DNA sequence: TGCGCCAGCAGCTTGCAGGTTTCTAAGTCCGGGGAGCTGTTTTTT.

This clone was detected a few times. The CDR3 sequence is CASSRRGSSGNTIYF. The DNA for the CDR3 is TGCGCCAGCAGTCGGCGCGGAAGCTCTGGAAACACCATATATTTT. This chain links TRBV10-2 with TRBJ1-3; D unresolved. The CDR3 consists of 15 residues. V lost 5 bases and J 0 bases, leaving 11 bases between the germline ends. Looked up from germline, CDR1 is WSHSY and CDR2 is SAAADI.

The chain recombines TRBV29-1 with TRBJ2-3, with D uncertain. The CDR3 length is 13 residues. Germline-derived CDR1 and CDR2 are SQVTM and ANQGSEA. Trimming removed 4 bases from V and 1 base from J, with 9 bases in between. Here the CDR3 reads CSVASRGTDTQYF. CDR3 in DNA: TGCAGCGTTGCCAGTCGCGGCACAGATACGCAGTATTTT.

This clone came up once. The CDR3 DNA is TGCGCCAGCAGCCAAGCAATCGGGGCTTGGGGCACAGATACGCAGTATTTT. Encoded protein: CASSQAIGAWGTDTQYF. The V and J genes are TRBV4-1 and TRBJ2-3; TRBD1 or TRBD2 may be the D gene (5 bases each). Germline V lookup: CDR1 MGHRA, CDR2 YSYEKL. The CDR3 spans 17 residues. V dropped 1 base and J dropped 1 base, with 15 bases sitting between them.

The chain is built from TRBV27 and TRBJ2-7; 11 bases agree with TRBD1. Germline CDR1 and CDR2: MNHEY and SMNVEV (reference sequence). CDR3 length: 14 amino acids. The trim removed 8 bases at V and 4 bases at J, leaving 7 bases unmatched. CDR3 coding DNA: TGTGCCAGCCGCTCCGGGACAGGGGGGTACGAGCAGTACTTC. This gives the protein CASRSGTGGYEQYF.

The sample holds a few counts of this clone. This chain connects TRBV6-1 to TRBJ2-2; D is unclear. Trimming removed 6 bases at V and 4 bases at J, with 12 bases between. This CDR3 spans 14 amino acids. Germline assignment: CDR1 MNHNS and CDR2 SASEGT. In DNA form, the CDR3 reads TGTGCCAGCAGCGAGGTGGCCGGCACCGGGGAGCTGTTTTTT. This translates into CASSEVAGTGELFF.